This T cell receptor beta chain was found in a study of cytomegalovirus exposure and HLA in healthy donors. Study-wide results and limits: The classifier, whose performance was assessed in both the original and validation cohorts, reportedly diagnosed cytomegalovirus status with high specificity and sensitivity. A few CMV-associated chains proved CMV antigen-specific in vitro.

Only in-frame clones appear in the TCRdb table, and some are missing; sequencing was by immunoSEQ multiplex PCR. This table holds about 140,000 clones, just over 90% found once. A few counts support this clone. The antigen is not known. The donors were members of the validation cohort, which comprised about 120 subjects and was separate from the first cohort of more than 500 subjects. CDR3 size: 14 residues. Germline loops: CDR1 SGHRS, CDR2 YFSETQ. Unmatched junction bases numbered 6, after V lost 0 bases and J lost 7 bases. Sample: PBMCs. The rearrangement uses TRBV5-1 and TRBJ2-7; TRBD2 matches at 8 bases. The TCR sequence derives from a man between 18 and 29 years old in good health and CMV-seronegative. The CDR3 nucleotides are TGCGCCAGCAGCTTGGACGCGGGAGGATGGGAGCAGTACTTC. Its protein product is CASSLDAGGWEQYF. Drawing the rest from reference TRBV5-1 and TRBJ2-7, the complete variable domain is KAGVTQTPRYLIKTRGQQVTLSCSPISGHRSVSWYQQTPGQGLQFLFEYFSETQRNKGNFPGRFSGRQFSNSRSEMNVSTLELGDSALYLCASSLDAGGWEQYFGPGTRLTVT.